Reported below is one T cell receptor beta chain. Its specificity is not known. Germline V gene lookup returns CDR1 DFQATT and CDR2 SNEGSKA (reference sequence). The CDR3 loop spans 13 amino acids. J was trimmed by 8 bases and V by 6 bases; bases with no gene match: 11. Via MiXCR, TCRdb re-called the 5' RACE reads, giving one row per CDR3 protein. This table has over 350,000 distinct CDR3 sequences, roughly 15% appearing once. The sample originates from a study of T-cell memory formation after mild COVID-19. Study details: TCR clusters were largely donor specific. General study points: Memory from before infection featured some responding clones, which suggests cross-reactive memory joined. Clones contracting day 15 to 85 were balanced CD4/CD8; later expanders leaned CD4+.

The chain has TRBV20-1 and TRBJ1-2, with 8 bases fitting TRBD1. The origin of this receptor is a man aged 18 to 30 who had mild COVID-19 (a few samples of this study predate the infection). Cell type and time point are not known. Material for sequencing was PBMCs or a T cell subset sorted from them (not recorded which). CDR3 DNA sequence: TGCAGTGCGGGAGGACAGGGAAGTTGGGGCTACACCTTC. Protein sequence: CSAGGQGSWGYTF.